A selection of T cell receptor beta chains follows, all from one sample in a study of cytomegalovirus exposure and HLA in healthy donors. Using immunoSEQ multiplex PCR, the repertoire was profiled, and TCRdb retains in-frame clones only, with some absent. The sample gives over 150,000 clones, more than 80% of which show up once; around 3.1% is in the top ten. Material for sequencing was PBMCs. These receptors all come from a woman younger than 30 in good health and CMV-seropositive. Each CDR3 is given with its conserved first and last residue. D genes are given only for firm matches. Clone size is stated in some rows and not others, as once, few, many or a class when expanded.

TRBV7-2	TRBJ2-1	TRBD2	NA	CASSLTGLAGNEQFF	TGTGCCAGCAGCCTCACCGGACTAGCGGGCAATGAGCAGTTCTTC
TRBV7-9	TRBJ2-7	TRBD1	NA	CASSSDRDRGPYEQYF	TGTGCCAGCAGCTCCGACCGGGACAGGGGGCCCTACGAGCAGTACTTC
TRBV27	TRBJ1-2	NA	NA	CASSVSWRRYGYTF	TGTGCCAGCAGTGTAAGTTGGAGGCGGTATGGCTACACCTTC
TRBV7-9	TRBJ2-7	NA	NA	CASSLGDEQYF	TGTGCCAGCAGCTTAGGCGACGAGCAGTACTTC
TRBV5-4	TRBJ1-2	NA	NA	CASAPARVSYGYTF	TGTGCCAGCGCCCCCGCCCGGGTCTCCTATGGCTACACCTTC
TRBV27	TRBJ1-1	NA	NA	CASSREANTEAFF	TGTGCCAGCAGTCGCGAGGCGAACACTGAAGCTTTCTTT
TRBV25-1	TRBJ2-1	TRBD1	NA	CASSGWTGDNEQFF	TGTGCCAGCAGTGGGTGGACAGGGGACAATGAGCAGTTCTTC
TRBV6-5	TRBJ2-7	NA	NA	CASSYFGGHKYEQYF	TGTGCCAGCAGTTACTTCGGGGGGCATAAGTACGAGCAGTACTTC
TRBV4-3	TRBJ2-7	TRBD1	NA	CASSQVRTGSYEQYF	TGCGCCAGCAGCCAAGTCAGGACAGGGAGCTACGAGCAGTACTTC
TRBV27	TRBJ1-1	NA	NA	CASSPTLRTEAFF	TGTGCCAGCAGTCCCACCCTACGCACTGAAGCTTTCTTT
TRBV5-1	TRBJ2-1	TRBD1	NA	CASSFDRVGNEQFF	TGCGCCAGCAGCTTTGACAGGGTGGGGAATGAGCAGTTCTTC
TRBV5-1	TRBJ2-2	TRBD1	once	CASSLRQGGGGELFF	TGCGCCAGCAGCCTCCGACAGGGTGGAGGCGGGGAGCTGTTTTTT
TRBV19	TRBJ2-1	TRBD2	NA	CASSIGGGYNEQFF	TGTGCCAGTAGTATCGGCGGGGGTTACAATGAGCAGTTCTTC
TRBV18	TRBJ1-2	TRBD1	once	CASSQDRGTSGYTF	TGTGCCAGCTCGCAAGACAGGGGGACATCTGGCTACACCTTC
TRBV11-2	TRBJ2-7	NA	NA	CASSLEDSLTVYEQYF	TGTGCCAGCAGCTTAGAAGACAGTCTAACGGTCTACGAGCAGTACTTC
TRBV4-1	TRBJ1-2	NA	NA	CASSQEFDRRYGYTF	TGCGCCAGCAGCCAAGAGTTTGACAGGCGCTACGGCTACACCTTC
TRBV27	TRBJ1-1	NA	NA	CASSLWPGNTEAFF	TGTGCCAGCAGTTTGTGGCCGGGGAACACTGAAGCTTTCTTT
TRBV5-1	TRBJ2-6	NA	NA	CASSTDSLEANVLTF	TGCGCCAGCAGCACCGACAGTTTAGAAGCCAACGTCCTGACTTTC
TRBV30	TRBJ2-3	NA	NA	CAWTITVGTDTQYF	TGTGCCTGGACAATAACAGTGGGCACAGATACGCAGTATTTT
TRBV11-2	TRBJ2-7	TRBD1	NA	CASSLGTGSYEQYF	TGTGCCAGCAGCTTAGGGACAGGGAGCTACGAGCAGTACTTC
TRBV27	TRBJ1-2	NA	NA	CASTSHPGGNYGYTF	TGTGCCAGCACGTCCCACCCGGGGGGAAACTATGGCTACACCTTC
TRBV7-2	TRBJ2-3	NA	NA	CASSQALLF	TGTGCCAGCAGCCAGGCGCTTCTATTT
TRBV6-5	TRBJ2-2	TRBD2	NA	CASSFLAGGTGELFF	TGTGCCAGCAGTTTCCTAGCGGGGGGGACCGGGGAGCTGTTTTTT
TRBV7-6	TRBJ2-3	NA	once	CASSLSQAPDTQYF	TGTGCCAGCAGCTTATCCCAGGCCCCAGATACGCAGTATTTT
TRBV2	TRBJ2-7	TRBD2	NA	CASSVVAGGVNEQYF	TGTGCCAGCAGTGTTGTGGCGGGAGGGGTTAACGAGCAGTACTTC
TRBV4-1	TRBJ2-7	NA	NA	CASSQENSAYRYEQYF	TGCGCCAGCAGCCAAGAGAATTCTGCGTATCGGTACGAGCAGTACTTC
TRBV18	TRBJ1-2	TRBD1	NA	CASSRGKTGDGYTF	TGTGCCAGCTCACGTGGAAAGACAGGGGATGGCTACACCTTC
TRBV5-1	TRBJ1-1	NA	NA	CASSLAAGSNTEAFF	TGCGCCAGCAGCTTGGCGGCAGGCTCAAACACTGAAGCTTTCTTT
TRBV4-2	TRBJ2-5	TRBD2	NA	CASSATSAQETQYF	TGTGCCAGCAGCGCGACTAGCGCCCAAGAGACCCAGTACTTC
TRBV7-2	TRBJ2-2	NA	NA	CATKIGGELNTGELFF	TGTGCCACCAAAATAGGGGGGGAACTGAACACCGGGGAGCTGTTTTTT
TRBV11-2	TRBJ2-2	NA	NA	CASSLDPTGELFF	TGTGCCAGCAGCTTAGATCCTACCGGGGAGCTGTTTTTT
TRBV7-2	TRBJ1-6	TRBD1	NA	CASSLVGTGGSPLHF	TGTGCCAGCAGCTTAGTAGGGACAGGGGGATCACCCCTCCACTTT
TRBV28	TRBJ1-1	NA	NA	CASSGGQVTEAFF	TGTGCCAGCAGCGGAGGTCAGGTCACTGAAGCTTTCTTT
TRBV6-1	TRBJ1-2	TRBD1	NA	CASSEVGQVYGYTF	TGTGCCAGCAGTGAAGTAGGACAGGTCTATGGCTACACCTTC
TRBV7-2	TRBJ2-7	NA	NA	CASSPPRGAGGYEQYF	TGTGCCAGCAGCCCCCCGCGGGGGGCAGGGGGCTACGAGCAGTACTTC
TRBV6-5	TRBJ1-4	NA	NA	CASSTSSLGKLFF	TGTGCCAGCAGTACCAGCAGTCTCGGGAAACTGTTTTTT
TRBV28	TRBJ1-2	NA	NA	CASSLGRQEAGYTF	TGTGCCAGCAGTTTAGGGAGACAGGAGGCGGGCTACACCTTC
TRBV5-1	TRBJ2-5	TRBD1	NA	CASSLRMARAGRGRETQYF	TGCGCCAGCAGCTTGAGAATGGCCCGCGCCGGCAGGGGGCGAGAGACCCAGTACTTC
TRBV30	TRBJ2-3	NA	NA	CASQRTDTQYF	TGTGCCTCACAACGCACAGATACGCAGTATTTT
TRBV11-2	TRBJ2-1	TRBD1	NA	CASSLGTGEYNEQFF	TGTGCCAGCAGCTTAGGGACAGGGGAATACAATGAGCAGTTCTTC
TRBV7-9	TRBJ2-2	NA	NA	CASSRLNSNTGELFF	TGTGCCAGCAGCCGACTAAACTCGAACACCGGGGAGCTGTTTTTT
TRBV27	TRBJ2-1	TRBD2	NA	CASLRGGGHNEQFF	TGTGCCAGCCTCCGGGGGGGAGGTCACAATGAGCAGTTCTTC
TRBV5-6	TRBJ2-7	TRBD1	NA	CASSSGITGGYSYEQYF	TGTGCCAGCAGCTCCGGGATTACAGGGGGCTACTCCTACGAGCAGTACTTC
TRBV6-1	TRBJ2-5	TRBD2	NA	CASSGGTLAGGDQYF	TGTGCCAGCAGTGGAGGGACATTAGCGGGGGGGGACCAGTACTTC
TRBV27	TRBJ2-7	NA	NA	CASSQESGWSVYEQYF	TGTGCCAGCAGTCAGGAGTCGGGATGGTCGGTGTACGAGCAGTACTTC
TRBV7-6	TRBJ2-1	NA	NA	CASSDGSYNEQFF	TGTGCCAGCAGCGACGGGAGCTACAATGAGCAGTTCTTC
TRBV19	TRBJ2-7	TRBD1	once	CASSIQGAYEQYF	TGTGCCAGTAGTATACAGGGGGCCTACGAGCAGTACTTC
TRBV5-1	TRBJ1-4	NA	NA	CASSSGRTNEKLFF	TGCGCCAGCAGCTCTGGGCGAACTAATGAAAAACTGTTTTTT
TRBV7-9	TRBJ2-1	NA	once	CASSPGHWKSNEQFF	TGTGCCAGCAGCCCCGGACACTGGAAAAGTAATGAGCAGTTCTTC
TRBV7-9	TRBJ2-7	TRBD2	NA	CASSLALAGGHRYEQYF	TGTGCCAGCAGCTTAGCGCTAGCGGGGGGCCATCGCTACGAGCAGTACTTC
TRBV27	TRBJ2-7	NA	NA	CASSLSGTGSYEQYF	TGTGCCAGCAGTTTATCAGGGACTGGTTCCTACGAGCAGTACTTC
TRBV13	TRBJ1-2	NA	NA	CASSLPGSPNYGYTF	TGTGCCAGCAGCTTACCCGGGAGCCCTAACTATGGCTACACCTTC